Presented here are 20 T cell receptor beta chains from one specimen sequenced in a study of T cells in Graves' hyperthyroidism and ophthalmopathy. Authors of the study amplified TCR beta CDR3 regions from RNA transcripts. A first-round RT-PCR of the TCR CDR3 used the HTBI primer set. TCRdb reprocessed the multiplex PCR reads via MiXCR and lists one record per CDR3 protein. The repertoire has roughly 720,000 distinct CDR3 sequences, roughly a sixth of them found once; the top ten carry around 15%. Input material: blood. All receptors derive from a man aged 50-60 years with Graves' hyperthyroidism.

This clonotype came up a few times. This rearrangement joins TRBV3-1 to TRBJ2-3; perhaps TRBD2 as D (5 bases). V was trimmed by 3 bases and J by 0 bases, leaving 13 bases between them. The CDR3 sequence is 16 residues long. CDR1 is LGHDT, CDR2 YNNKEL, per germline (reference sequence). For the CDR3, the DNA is TGTGCCAGCAGCCAGTCTGGCGGGCGTAGCACAGATACGCAGTATTTT. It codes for CASSQSGGRSTDTQYF.

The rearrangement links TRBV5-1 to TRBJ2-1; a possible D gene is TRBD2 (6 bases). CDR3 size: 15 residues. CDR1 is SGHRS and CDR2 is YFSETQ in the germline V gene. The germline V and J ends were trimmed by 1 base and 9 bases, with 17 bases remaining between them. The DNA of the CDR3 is TGCGCCAGCAGCTTGACGGGACTGAGGGTGGGTGAGCAGTTCTTC. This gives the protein CASSLTGLRVGEQFF.

CDR3 sequence reads: CASSSWRGEQYF. Here the CDR3 DNA reads TGTGCCAGCAGCTCGTGGAGGGGTGAGCAGTACTTC. This chain uses TRBV7-9 with TRBJ2-7; perhaps TRBD2 as D (6 bases). Trimming took 4 bases from V and 7 from J, leaving 11 bases between them. There are 12 residues in the CDR3. Germline-derived CDR1 and CDR2 are SEHNR and FQNEAQ (reference sequence).

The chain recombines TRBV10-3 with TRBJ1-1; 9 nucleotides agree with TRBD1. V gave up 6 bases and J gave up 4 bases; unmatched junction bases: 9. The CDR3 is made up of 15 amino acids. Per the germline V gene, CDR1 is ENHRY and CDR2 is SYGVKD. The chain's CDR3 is CAIRSWTGEGTEAFF. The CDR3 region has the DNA TGTGCCATCAGGAGTTGGACAGGGGAAGGCACTGAAGCTTTCTTT.

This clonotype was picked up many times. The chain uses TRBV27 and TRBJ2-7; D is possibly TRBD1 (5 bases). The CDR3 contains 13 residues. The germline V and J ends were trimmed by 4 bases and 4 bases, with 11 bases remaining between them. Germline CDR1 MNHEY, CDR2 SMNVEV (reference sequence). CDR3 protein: CASSSTVPYEQYF. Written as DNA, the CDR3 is TGTGCCAGCAGTTCGACAGTACCGTACGAGCAGTACTTC.

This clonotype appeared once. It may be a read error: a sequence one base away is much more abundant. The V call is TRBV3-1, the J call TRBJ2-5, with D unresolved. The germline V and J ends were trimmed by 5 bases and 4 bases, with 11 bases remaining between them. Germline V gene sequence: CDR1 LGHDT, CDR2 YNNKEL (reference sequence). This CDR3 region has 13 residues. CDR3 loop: CASSSELLETQYF. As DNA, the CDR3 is TGTGCCAGCAGCTCGGAACTCCTAGAGACCCAGTACTTC.

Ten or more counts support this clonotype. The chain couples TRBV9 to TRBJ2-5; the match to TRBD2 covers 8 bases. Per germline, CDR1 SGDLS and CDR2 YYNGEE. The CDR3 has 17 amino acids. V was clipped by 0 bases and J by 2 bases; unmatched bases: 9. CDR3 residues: CASSVGIAGGGQETQYF. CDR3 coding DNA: TGTGCCAGCAGCGTAGGAATTGCGGGAGGAGGACAAGAGACCCAGTACTTC.

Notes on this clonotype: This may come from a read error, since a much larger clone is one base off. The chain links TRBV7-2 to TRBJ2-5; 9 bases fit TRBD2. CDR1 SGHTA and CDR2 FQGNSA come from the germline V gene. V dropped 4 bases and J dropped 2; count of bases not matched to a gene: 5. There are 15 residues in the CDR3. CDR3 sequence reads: CTSSSGTSRQETQYF. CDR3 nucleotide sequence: TGTACCAGCAGCTCCGGGACTAGCAGACAAGAGACCCAGTACTTC. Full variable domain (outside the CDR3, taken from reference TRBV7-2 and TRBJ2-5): GAGVSQSPSNKVTEKGKDVELRCDPISGHTALYWYRQSLGQGLEFLIYFQGNSAPDKSGLPSDRFSAERTGGSVSTLTIQRTQQEDSAVYLCTSSSGTSRQETQYFGPGTRLLVL.

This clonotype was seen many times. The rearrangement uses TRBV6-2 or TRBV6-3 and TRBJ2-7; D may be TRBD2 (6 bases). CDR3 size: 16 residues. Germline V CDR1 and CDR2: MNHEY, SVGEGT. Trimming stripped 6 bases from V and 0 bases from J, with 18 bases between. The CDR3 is CASRNPAGTLSYEQYF. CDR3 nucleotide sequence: TGTGCCAGCAGGAATCCTGCCGGGACTCTCTCCTACGAGCAGTACTTC.

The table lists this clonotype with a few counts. In DNA, the CDR3 is TGTGCCAGCAGTGCACGACTAGCGGGAGGGCTTCACAATGAGCAGTTCTTC. It is translated as CASSARLAGGLHNEQFF. The rearrangement uses TRBV6-1 and TRBJ2-1, with 14 positions matching TRBD2. The CDR3 covers 17 residues. CDR1 MNHNS and CDR2 SASEGT come from the germline V gene. After removal of 4 bases from V and 5 bases from J, the junction contained 7 bases not matched to a gene.

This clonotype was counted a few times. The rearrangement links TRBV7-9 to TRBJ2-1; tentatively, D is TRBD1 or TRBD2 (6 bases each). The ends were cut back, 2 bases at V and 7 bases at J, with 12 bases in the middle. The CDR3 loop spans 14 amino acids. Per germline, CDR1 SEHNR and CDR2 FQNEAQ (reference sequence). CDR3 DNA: TGTGCCAGCAGCTTAACGGTAGGGGGGAATGAGCAGTTCTTC. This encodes CASSLTVGGNEQFF.

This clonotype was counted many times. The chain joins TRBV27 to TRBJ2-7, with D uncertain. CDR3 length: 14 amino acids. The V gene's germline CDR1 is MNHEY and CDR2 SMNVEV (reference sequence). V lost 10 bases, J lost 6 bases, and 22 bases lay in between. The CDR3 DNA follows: TGTGCCATCCTCCAAGGGCGGCCCGTCCCCGAGCAGTACTTC. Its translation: CAILQGRPVPEQYF.

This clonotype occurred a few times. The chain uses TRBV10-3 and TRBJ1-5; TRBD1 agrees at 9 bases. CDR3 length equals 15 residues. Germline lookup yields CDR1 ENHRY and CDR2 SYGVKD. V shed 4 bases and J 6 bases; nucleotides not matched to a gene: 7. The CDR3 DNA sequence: TGTGCCATCAGTGCACGGACAGGGGAAGTTCAGCCCCAGCATTTT. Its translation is CAISARTGEVQPQHF.

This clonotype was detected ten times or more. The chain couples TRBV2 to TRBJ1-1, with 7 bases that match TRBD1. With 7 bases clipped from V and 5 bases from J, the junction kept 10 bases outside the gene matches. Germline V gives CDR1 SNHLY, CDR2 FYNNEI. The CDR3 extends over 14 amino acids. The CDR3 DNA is TGTGCCAGCACCCCTCAGGGGGAACTGACTGAAGCTTTCTTT. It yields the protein CASTPQGELTEAFF.

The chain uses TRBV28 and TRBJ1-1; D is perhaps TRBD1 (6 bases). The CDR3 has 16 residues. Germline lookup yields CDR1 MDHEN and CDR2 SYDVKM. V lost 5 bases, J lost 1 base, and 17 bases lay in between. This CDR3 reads CASSLPRTVWNTEAFF. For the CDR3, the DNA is TGTGCCAGCAGTCTCCCCCGGACAGTCTGGAACACTGAAGCTTTCTTT. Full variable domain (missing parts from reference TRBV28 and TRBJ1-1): DVKVTQSSRYLVKRTGEKVFLECVQDMDHENMFWYRQDPGLGLRLIYFSYDVKMKEKGDIPEGYSVSREKKERFSLILESASTNQTSMYLCASSLPRTVWNTEAFFGQGTRLTVV.

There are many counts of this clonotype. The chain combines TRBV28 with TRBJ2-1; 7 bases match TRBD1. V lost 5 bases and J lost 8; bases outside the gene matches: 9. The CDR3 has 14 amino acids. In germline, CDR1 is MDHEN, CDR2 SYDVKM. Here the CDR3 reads CASSAYRGGDEQFF. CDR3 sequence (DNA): TGTGCCAGCAGTGCCTACAGGGGTGGGGATGAGCAGTTCTTC.

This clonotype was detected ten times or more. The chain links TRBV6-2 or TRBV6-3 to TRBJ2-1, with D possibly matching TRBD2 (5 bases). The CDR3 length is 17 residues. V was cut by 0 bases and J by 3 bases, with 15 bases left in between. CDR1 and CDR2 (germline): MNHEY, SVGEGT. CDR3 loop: CASSYSLSGKNYNEQFF. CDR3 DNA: TGTGCCAGCAGTTACTCGCTGAGCGGAAAAAACTACAATGAGCAGTTCTTC.

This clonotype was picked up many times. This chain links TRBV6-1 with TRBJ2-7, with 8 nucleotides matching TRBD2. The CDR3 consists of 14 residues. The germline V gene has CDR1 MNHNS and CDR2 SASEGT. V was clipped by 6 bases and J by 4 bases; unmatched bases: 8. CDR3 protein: CASRESGSYYEQYF. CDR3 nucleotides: TGTGCCAGCAGGGAGAGCGGGAGCTATTACGAGCAGTACTTC.

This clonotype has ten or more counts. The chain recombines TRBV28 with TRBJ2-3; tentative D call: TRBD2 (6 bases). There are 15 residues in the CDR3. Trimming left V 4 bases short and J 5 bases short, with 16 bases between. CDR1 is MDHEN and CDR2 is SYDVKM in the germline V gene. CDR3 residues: CASSSAGRLGDTQYF. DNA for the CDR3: TGTGCCAGCAGTTCCGCGGGAAGGCTTGGAGATACGCAGTATTTT.

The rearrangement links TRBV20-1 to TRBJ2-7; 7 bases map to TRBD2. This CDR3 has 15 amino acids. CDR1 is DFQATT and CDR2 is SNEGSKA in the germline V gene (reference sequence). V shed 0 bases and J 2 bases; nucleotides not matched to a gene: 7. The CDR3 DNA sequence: TGCAGTGCTAGAGATCTTAGCGGGCCAACCTACGAGCAGTACTTC. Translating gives CSARDLSGPTYEQYF.